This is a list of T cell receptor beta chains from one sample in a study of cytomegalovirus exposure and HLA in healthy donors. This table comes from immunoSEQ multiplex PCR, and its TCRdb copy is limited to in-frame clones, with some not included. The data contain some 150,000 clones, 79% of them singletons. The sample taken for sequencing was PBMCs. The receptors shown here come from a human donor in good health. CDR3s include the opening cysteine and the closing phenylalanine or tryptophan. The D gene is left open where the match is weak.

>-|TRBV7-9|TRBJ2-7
CASSTTVGRGAYF
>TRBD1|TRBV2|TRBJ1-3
CASSEGPGQGISGNTIYF
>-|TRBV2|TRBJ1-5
CASSPSQTGRGNQPQHF
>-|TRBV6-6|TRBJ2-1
CASSPIYNEQFF
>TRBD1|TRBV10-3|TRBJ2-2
CAISEVGQAGTGELFF
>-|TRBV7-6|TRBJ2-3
CASSLEGGTSTDTQYF
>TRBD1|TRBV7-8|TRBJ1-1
CASSSTEGVGDRGKGTEAFF
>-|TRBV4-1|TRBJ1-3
CASSPLFPGGSSGNTIYF
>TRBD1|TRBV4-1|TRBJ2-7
CASSQVQGLSYEQYF
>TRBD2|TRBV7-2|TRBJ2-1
CASSPLAGGLYNEQFF
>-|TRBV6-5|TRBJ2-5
CASKASGKETQYF
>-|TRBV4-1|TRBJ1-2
CASSPAQSGAYGYTF
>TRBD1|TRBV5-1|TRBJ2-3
CASSPRDRNTDTQYF
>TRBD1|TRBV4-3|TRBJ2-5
CASSLSRTGGMETQYF
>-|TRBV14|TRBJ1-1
CASQLTANTEAFF
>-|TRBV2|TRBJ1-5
CASSKDTPNQPQHF
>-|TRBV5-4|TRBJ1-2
CASSSTQGGGYTF